These 17 T cell receptor beta chains were sequenced from one sample in a study of monozygotic twins with inflammatory bowel disease. TCRdb re-called the 5' RACE reads; every CDR3 protein appears as one record, without DNA. With hundreds of thousands of distinct CDR3 sequences in the sample, the ten largest clones hold 2% to 2.5%. The sequenced material came from blood. The source is a human donor with ulcerative colitis or Crohn's disease, or a healthy co-twin of an affected twin (not recorded which).

V is TRBV7-2 and J is TRBJ2-1; the D gene TCRdb calls, TRBD2, cannot be checked with no DNA. The CDR3 has 16 residues. The germline gives CDR1 SGHTA, CDR2 FQGNSA. CDR3 amino acids: CASSLAGTSRYNEQFF.

The chain joins TRBV29-1 to TRBJ2-7; the TRBD2 assignment by TCRdb is unverifiable without DNA. CDR1 is SQVTM and CDR2 is ANQGSEA in the germline V gene. The CDR3 has 13 amino acids. Here the CDR3 reads CSVGDSISYEQYF.

The V call is TRBV6-2 or TRBV6-3, the J call TRBJ1-4; TCRdb's D call of TRBD1 is untestable without DNA. This CDR3 has 14 residues. In germline, CDR1 is MNHEY, CDR2 SVGEGT. This CDR3 reads CASSDRGTDEKLFF.

This rearrangement joins TRBV21-1 to TRBJ2-1; lacking DNA, the TRBD1 call made by TCRdb goes unchecked. TRBV21-1 is noted as a pseudogene. The CDR3 covers 12 residues. The CDR3 spells CKGGSSYNEQFF.

The chain is built from TRBV28 and TRBJ2-7; TCRdb outputs TRBD1, but without DNA this stays unchecked. There are 13 residues in the CDR3. Germline lookup yields CDR1 MDHEN and CDR2 SYDVKM. The CDR3 sequence is CASSYPGNGEQYF.

This chain joins TRBV27 and TRBJ2-7; TCRdb indicates TRBD1, and absent DNA this call remains unverified. Germline V gene data show CDR1 as MNHEY and CDR2 as SMNVEV (reference sequence). The CDR3 has 15 amino acids. The CDR3 protein is CASSPQLGVDYEQYF.

The chain uses TRBV20-1 and TRBJ1-6. Per germline, CDR1 DFQATT and CDR2 SNEGSKA (reference sequence). This CDR3 comprises 14 residues. CDR3 protein: CSAAQGRGGSPLHF.

J is TRBJ2-3 and V is TRBV9; TCRdb's D call of TRBD1 is untestable without DNA. The CDR3 is 16 residues long. Per the germline V gene, CDR1 is SGDLS and CDR2 is YYNGEE. CDR3 sequence reads: CASSTLPGPGADTQYF. Full variable domain (outside the CDR3, taken from reference TRBV9 and TRBJ2-3): DSGVTQTPKHLITATGQRVTLRCSPRSGDLSVYWYQQSLDQGLQFLIQYYNGEERAKGNILERFSAQQFPDLHSELNLSSLELGDSALYFCASSTLPGPGADTQYFGPGTRLTVL.

The chain employs TRBV21-1 and TRBJ2-1; TCRdb returns TRBD2, unconfirmable since there is no DNA. TRBV21-1 has pseudogene status. The CDR3 spans 14 residues. The CDR3 protein is CASSKERRAREQFF.

The chain has TRBV20-1 and TRBJ2-1; TCRdb's assignment of TRBD1 cannot be checked, as there is no DNA. Germline values: CDR1 DFQATT, CDR2 SNEGSKA (reference sequence). This CDR3 comprises 12 residues. Here the CDR3 reads CSAREEIAMGLF.

The CDR3 protein is CASSPRLPPRDRGLSPLHF. This chain uses TRBV12-3 or TRBV12-4 with TRBJ1-6; TCRdb indicates TRBD1, and absent DNA this call remains unverified. This CDR3 is 19 amino acids long.

V gene TRBV6-5 combines with J gene TRBJ2-3. The CDR3 sequence is 16 residues long. CDR1 and CDR2 (germline): MNHEY, SVGAGI. Here the CDR3 reads CASSYWVKGGKDTQYF.

V gene TRBV5-1 combines with J gene TRBJ2-1. The CDR3 extends over 15 amino acids. Germline CDR1 and CDR2: SGHRS and YFSETQ. CDR3 loop: CASSSLGTSYNEQFF.

The CDR3 loop is CASSVSDRGYEQYF. The chain combines TRBV12-3 or TRBV12-4 with TRBJ2-7; the TCRdb call, TRBD1, lacks DNA for checking. CDR3 length: 14 residues.

The rearrangement uses TRBV20-1 and TRBJ2-2; the D call of TRBD2 rests on TCRdb alone, since no DNA is present to check it. Germline loops: CDR1 DFQATT, CDR2 SNEGSKA (reference sequence). CDR3 length: 17 residues. CDR3 amino acids: CSARDKTRGANTGELFF.

The CDR3 protein is CASSSGQVNTEAFF. V and J are TRBV28 and TRBJ1-1; the TRBD1 assignment by TCRdb is unverifiable without DNA. CDR3 length equals 14 residues. Germline CDR1 MDHEN, CDR2 SYDVKM.

V is TRBV29-1 and J is TRBJ2-1; without DNA, the TCRdb call of TRBD2 cannot be checked. The CDR3 sequence is 11 residues long. Germline CDR1 and CDR2: SQVTM and ANQGSEA. The CDR3 reads CSVPSVNEQFF.